This T cell receptor (beta chain) is drawn from a study of OX40 agonist ivuxolimab in advanced cancers. General study points: It was not determined which antigens were specifically recognized by the peripheral T cells that had undergone clonal expansion.

Assay: immunoSEQ multiplex PCR; the TCRdb copy retains only in-frame clones and omits some. The repertoire consists of roughly 24,000 clones, with 83% occurring once and the leading ten covering roughly 8.6%. Germline trimming cut 3 bases from V and 5 bases from J; bases unmatched to any gene: 9. Germline loops: CDR1 MNHEY, CDR2 SMNVEV (reference sequence). The CDR3 is made up of 16 amino acids. The count of this clone is one. Its antigen is as yet unknown. The rearrangement joins TRBV27 to TRBJ2-1; 8 bases align to TRBD2. Sequenced here: CD4+ or CD8+ T cells sorted from blood, sampled in a trial of the OX40 agonist ivuxolimab. This sequence originates from an adult with an advanced solid tumor such as melanoma, head and neck, liver or kidney cancer. For the CDR3, the DNA is TGTGCCAGCAGTTTTTATTCAGCGGGGGAGAACAATGAGCAGTTCTTC. This sequence encodes CASSFYSAGENNEQFF.